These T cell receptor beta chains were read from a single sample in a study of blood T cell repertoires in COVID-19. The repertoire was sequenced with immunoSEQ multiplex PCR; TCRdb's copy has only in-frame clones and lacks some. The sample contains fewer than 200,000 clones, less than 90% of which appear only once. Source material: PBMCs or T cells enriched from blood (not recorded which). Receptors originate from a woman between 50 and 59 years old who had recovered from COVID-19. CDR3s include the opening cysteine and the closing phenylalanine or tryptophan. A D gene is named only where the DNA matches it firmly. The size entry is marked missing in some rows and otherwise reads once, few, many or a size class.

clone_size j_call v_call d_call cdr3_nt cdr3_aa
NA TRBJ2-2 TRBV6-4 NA TGTGCCAGCAAGGGCAGGGGTACCGGGGAGCTGTTTTTT CASKGRGTGELFF
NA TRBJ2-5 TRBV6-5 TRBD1 TGTGCCAGCAGCCGGGACAGGGAAGAGACCCAGTACTTC CASSRDREETQYF
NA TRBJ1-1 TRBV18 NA TGTGCCAGCTCACCGGGACAGAACACTGAAGCTTTCTTT CASSPGQNTEAFF
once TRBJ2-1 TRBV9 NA TGTGCCAGCAGCCCAGGGGGAGGTAACTACAATGAGCAGTTCTTC CASSPGGGNYNEQFF
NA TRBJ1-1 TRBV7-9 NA TGTGCCAGCAGCCCTAGTCCCCCACCTGAAGCTTTCTTT CASSPSPPPEAFF
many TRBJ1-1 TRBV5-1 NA TGCGCCAGCAGCTTCCGGGATAACACTGAAGCTTTCTTT CASSFRDNTEAFF
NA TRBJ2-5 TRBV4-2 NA TGTGCCAGCAGCCAAGGTCGAGGCGGGGTGAGCCAAGAGACCCAGTACTTC CASSQGRGGVSQETQYF
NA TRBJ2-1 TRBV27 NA TGTGGGACTCGCTCCTACAATGAGCAGTTCTTC CGTRSYNEQFF
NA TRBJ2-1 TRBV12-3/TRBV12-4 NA TGTGCCAGCAGCGAATTGGGCCTGACGGTTGGGTTCTTC CASSELGLTVGFF
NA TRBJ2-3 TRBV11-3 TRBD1 TGTGCCAGCAAAGGGGGCGAAGTCACAGATACGCAGTATTTT CASKGGEVTDTQYF
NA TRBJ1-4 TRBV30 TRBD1 TGTGCCTGGAGAGCGACAGGGATCTTCGAAAAACTGTTTTTT CAWRATGIFEKLFF
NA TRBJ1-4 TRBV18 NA TGTGCCAGCTCACCGACGGCGGATAATCGGGAAAAACTGTTTTTT CASSPTADNREKLFF
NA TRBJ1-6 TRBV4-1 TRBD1 TGCGCCAGCAGTAGTATGGGACAGGGTTTGTCACCCCTCCACTTT CASSSMGQGLSPLHF
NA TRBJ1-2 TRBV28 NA TGTGCCAGCAGTTCCGCCGGAGTTGAGGGGGGGATACATGGCTACACCTTC CASSSAGVEGGIHGYTF
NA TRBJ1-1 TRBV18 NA TGTGCCAGCTCACCGGCCGATACGGGATTTGAAGCTTTCTTT CASSPADTGFEAFF
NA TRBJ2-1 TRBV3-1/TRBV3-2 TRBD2 TGTGCCAGCAGCCCCCGAGGACTAGCGGTCAATGAGCAGTTCTTC CASSPRGLAVNEQFF
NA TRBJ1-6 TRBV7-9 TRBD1 TGTGCCAGCAGGTGGACAGGGGCCCATAATTCACCCCTCCACTTT CASRWTGAHNSPLHF
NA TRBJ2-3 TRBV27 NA TGTGCCAGCACCTCCCGGGACTCCCCGGTCAGATCGCAGTATTTT CASTSRDSPVRSQYF
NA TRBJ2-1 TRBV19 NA TGTGCCAGTACCTCCTGGGGGGATGAGCAGTTCTTC CASTSWGDEQFF
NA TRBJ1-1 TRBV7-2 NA TGTGCCAGCAGCTTACAGGGGCCCCCGAACACTGAAGCTTTCTTT CASSLQGPPNTEAFF
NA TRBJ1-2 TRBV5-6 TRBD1 TGTGCCAGCAGCCGTAAGTTGGACAGGGTGGGCTACACCTTC CASSRKLDRVGYTF
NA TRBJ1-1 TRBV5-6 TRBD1 TGTGCCAGCAGCTTGGTGGGACAGGGGATGAACACTGAAGCTTTCTTT CASSLVGQGMNTEAFF
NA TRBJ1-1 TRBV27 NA TGTGCCAGCTCGTGGGGGGGCACTGAAGCTTTCTTT CASSWGGTEAFF
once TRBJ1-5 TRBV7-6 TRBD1 TGTGCCAGCAGTCCTCAGGGGGGCAATCAGCCCCAGCATTTT CASSPQGGNQPQHF
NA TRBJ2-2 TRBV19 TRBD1 TGTGCCAGTAGTACCGGACAGGTGGTAACCGGGGAGCTGTTTTTT CASSTGQVVTGELFF
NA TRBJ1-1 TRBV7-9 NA TGTGCCAGCAGCTCCCCCGTAAACACTGAAGCTTTCTTT CASSSPVNTEAFF
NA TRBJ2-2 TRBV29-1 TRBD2 TGCAGCGTTGTTAGCGGGGCCGGGGAGCTGTTTTTT CSVVSGAGELFF
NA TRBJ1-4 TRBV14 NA TGTGCCAGCAGCCAGGCCAGGGGAACTAATGAAAAACTGTTTTTT CASSQARGTNEKLFF
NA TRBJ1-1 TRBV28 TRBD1 TGTGCCAGCGGGACAGGGAGCACTGAAGCTTTCTTT CASGTGSTEAFF
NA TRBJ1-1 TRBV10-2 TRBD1 TGCGCCAGCAGTGAGAGGGACAGGGGATTGAACACTGAAGCTTTCTTT CASSERDRGLNTEAFF